This entry lists 6 T cell receptor beta chains sequenced from one sample in a study of cytomegalovirus exposure and HLA in healthy donors (dated by TCRdb to 2016 to 2017). To prepare the library, the immunoSEQ multiplex PCR assay was applied. For the multiplex PCR, a mixture combining 60 forward primers for TCR Vbeta segments and 13 reverse primers for TCR Jbeta segments was used. What TCRdb holds here is the immuneACCESS table cut down to in-frame rearrangements. Part of the clones is not present; checked against another copy, under half of the missing clones reflect an unresolved V gene, and the others are unexplained. Within this sample are 140,000 to 150,000 clones, with around 67% of them counted one time only. The ten largest clonotypes hold about 1.5% of the sample. The material sequenced was PBMCs. All receptors come from a woman aged 18-35 years in good health and CMV-seronegative.

This sequence joins TRBV28 and TRBJ1-6; the match to TRBD1 covers 7 bases. Germline CDR1 reads MDHEN; CDR2 reads SYDVKM. V trimming: 6 bases; J trimming: 10 bases; junction bases outside the gene matches: 6. The CDR3 loop spans 13 amino acids. The CDR3 DNA reads as TGTGCCAGCAGGGACAGGAGGGGATCACCCCTCCACTTT. It translates to CASRDRRGSPLHF.

The V gene is TRBV27, the J gene TRBJ2-2; 12 bases fit TRBD2. V was pared by 5 bases and J by 5 bases, with 6 bases of the junction left unmatched. The CDR3 is 16 amino acids. Germline CDR1 is MNHEY and CDR2 is SMNVEV (reference sequence). CDR3 DNA sequence: TGTGCCAGCAGTCCCCGGACTAGCGGGGTTACCGGGGAGCTGTTTTTT. It encodes CASSPRTSGVTGELFF.

The J gene is TRBJ2-5, the V gene TRBV7-9; D uncertain. Germline V CDR1 and CDR2: SEHNR, FQNEAQ (reference sequence). Trimming took off 2 bases at V and 5 bases at J, with 6 bases between the two ends. The CDR3 contains 12 residues. CDR3 sequence (DNA): TGTGCCAGCAGCTTAATCTTGGAGACCCAGTACTTC. As protein: CASSLILETQYF. The entire variable domain, with the rest obtained from reference TRBV7-9 and TRBJ2-5, is as follows: DTGVSQNPRHKITKRGQNVTFRCDPISEHNRLYWYRQTLGQGPEFLTYFQNEAQLEKSRLLSDRFSAERPKGSFSTLEIQRTEQGDSAMYLCASSLILETQYFGPGTRLLVL.

This rearrangement joins TRBV6-5 to TRBJ1-1; D ambiguous. Trimming shortened V by 7 bases and J by 4 bases, and 13 bases separated the two germline ends. Per germline, CDR1 MNHEY and CDR2 SVGAGI. This CDR3 has 13 amino acids. CDR3 sequence: CASMSLLVTEAFF. The CDR3 DNA sequence: TGTGCCAGCATGTCACTGTTGGTCACTGAAGCTTTCTTT.

J is TRBJ2-2 and V is TRBV5-1, with a tentative D call TRBD2 (5 bases). The V end lost 0 bases, the J end lost 4 bases, and 13 bases lay between the germline ends. Germline V lookup: CDR1 SGHRS, CDR2 YFSETQ. This CDR3 has 16 amino acids. The CDR3 DNA sequence: TGCGCCAGCAGCTTGGTTGCGGGTCAGACCACCGGGGAGCTGTTTTTT. It encodes CASSLVAGQTTGELFF.

The rearrangement joins TRBV7-2 to TRBJ1-2; possible D gene TRBD1, 5 bases. The germline CDR1 and CDR2 sequences are SGHTA and FQGNSA. This CDR3 spans 17 amino acids. V was trimmed by 4 bases and J by 4 bases, leaving 22 bases between them. The CDR3 here is CASSSQVSTRALYGYTF. The CDR3 region has the DNA TGTGCCAGCAGCTCTCAAGTATCTACCAGGGCCCTCTATGGCTACACCTTC.